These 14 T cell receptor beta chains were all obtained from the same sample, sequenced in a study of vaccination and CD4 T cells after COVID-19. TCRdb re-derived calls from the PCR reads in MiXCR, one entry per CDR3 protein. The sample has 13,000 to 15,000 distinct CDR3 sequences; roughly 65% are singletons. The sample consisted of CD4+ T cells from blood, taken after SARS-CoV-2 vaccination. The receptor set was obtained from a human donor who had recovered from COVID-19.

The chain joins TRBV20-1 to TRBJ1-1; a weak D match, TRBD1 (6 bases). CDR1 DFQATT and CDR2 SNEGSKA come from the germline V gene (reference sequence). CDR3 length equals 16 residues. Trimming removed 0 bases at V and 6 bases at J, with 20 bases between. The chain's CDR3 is CSARDSAFRGGSEAFF. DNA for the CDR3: TGCAGTGCTAGAGATTCCGCCTTTAGGGGGGGGTCTGAAGCTTTCTTT.

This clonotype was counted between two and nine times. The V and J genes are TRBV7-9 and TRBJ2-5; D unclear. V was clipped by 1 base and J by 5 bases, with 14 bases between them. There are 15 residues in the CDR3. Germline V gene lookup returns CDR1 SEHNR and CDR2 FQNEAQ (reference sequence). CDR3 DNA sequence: TGTGCCAGCAGCTTAGAAGGTTCCAGAGGCGAGACCCAGTACTTC. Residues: CASSLEGSRGETQYF.

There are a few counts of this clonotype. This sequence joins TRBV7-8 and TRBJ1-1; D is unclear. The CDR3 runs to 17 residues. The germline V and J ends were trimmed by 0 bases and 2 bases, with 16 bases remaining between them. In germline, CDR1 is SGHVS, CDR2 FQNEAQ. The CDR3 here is CASSLALGFGRNTEAFF. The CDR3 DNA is TGTGCCAGCAGCTTAGCGCTTGGGTTTGGGCGAAACACTGAAGCTTTCTTT. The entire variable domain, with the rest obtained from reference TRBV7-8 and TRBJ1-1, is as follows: GAGVSQSPRYKVAKRGQDVALRCDPISGHVSLFWYQQALGQGPEFLTYFQNEAQLDKSGLPSDRFFAERPEGSVSTLKIQRTQQEDSAVYLCASSLALGFGRNTEAFFGQGTRLTVV.

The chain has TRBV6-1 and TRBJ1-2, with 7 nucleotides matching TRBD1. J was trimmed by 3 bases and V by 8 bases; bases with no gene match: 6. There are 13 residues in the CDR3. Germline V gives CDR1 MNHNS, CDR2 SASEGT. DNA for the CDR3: TGTGCCAGCCATTCCAGGGGGGACTATGGCTACACCTTC. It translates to CASHSRGDYGYTF.

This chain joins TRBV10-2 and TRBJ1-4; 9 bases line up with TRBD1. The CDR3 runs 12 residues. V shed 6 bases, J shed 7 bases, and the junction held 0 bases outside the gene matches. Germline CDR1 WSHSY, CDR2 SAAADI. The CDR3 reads CASRDRGEKLFF. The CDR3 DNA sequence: TGCGCCAGCAGGGACAGGGGTGAAAAACTGTTTTTT.

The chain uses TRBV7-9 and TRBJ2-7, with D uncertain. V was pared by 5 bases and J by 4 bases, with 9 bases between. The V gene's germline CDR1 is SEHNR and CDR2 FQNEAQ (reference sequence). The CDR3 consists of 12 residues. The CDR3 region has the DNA TGTGCCAGCAGCGTACTGCGTTACGAGCAGTACTTC. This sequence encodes CASSVLRYEQYF.

The CDR3 bases are TGCAGTGCTAGAGATCTAGGATTAGCCAAAAACATTCAGTACTTC. Translated, it gives CSARDLGLAKNIQYF. This chain links TRBV20-1 with TRBJ2-4; D unclear. CDR3 length: 15 residues. The germline CDR1 and CDR2 sequences are DFQATT and SNEGSKA (reference sequence). Deletions cut 0 bases from V and 0 bases from J, with 9 bases between.

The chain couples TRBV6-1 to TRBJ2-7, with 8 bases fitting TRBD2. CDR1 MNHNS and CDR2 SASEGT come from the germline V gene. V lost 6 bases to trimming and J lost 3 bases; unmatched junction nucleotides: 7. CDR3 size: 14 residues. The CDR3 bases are TGTGCCAGCAGAACCGGGACTAGTGGCTACGAGCAGTACTTC. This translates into CASRTGTSGYEQYF.

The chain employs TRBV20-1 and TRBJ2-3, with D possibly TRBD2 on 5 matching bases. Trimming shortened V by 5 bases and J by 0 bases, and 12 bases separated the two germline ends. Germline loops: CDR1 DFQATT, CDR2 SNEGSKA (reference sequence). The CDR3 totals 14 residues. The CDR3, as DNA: TGCAGTGCTCGGACTCACACCAGCACAGATACGCAGTATTTT. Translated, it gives CSARTHTSTDTQYF.

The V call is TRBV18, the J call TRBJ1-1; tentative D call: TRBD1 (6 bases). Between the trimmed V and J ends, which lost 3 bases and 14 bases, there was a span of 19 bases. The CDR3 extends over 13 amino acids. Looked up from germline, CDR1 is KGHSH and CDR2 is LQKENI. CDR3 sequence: CASSPLTDSAPFF. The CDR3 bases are TGTGCCAGCTCACCTTTGACGGACAGTGCCCCATTCTTT.

The CDR3 DNA reads as TGTGCCAGCAGCTTACAGGGCGGGAGTTATGGCAATGAGCAGTTCTTC. Translation: CASSLQGGSYGNEQFF. The chain couples TRBV7-9 to TRBJ2-1; TRBD2 aligns across 7 bases. In germline, CDR1 is SEHNR, CDR2 FQNEAQ (reference sequence). There are 16 residues in the CDR3. Unmatched junction bases numbered 10, after V lost 2 bases and J lost 6 bases.

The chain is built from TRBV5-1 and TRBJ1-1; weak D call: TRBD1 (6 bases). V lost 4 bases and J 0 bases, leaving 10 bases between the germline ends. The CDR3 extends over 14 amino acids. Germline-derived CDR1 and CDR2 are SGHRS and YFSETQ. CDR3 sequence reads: CASSPRQVNTEAFF. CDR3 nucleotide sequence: TGCGCCAGCAGCCCCAGACAGGTGAACACTGAAGCTTTCTTT.

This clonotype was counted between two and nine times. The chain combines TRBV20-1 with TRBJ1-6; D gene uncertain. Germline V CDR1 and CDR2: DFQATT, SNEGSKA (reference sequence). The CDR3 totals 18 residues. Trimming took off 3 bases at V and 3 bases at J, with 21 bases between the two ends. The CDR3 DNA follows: TGCAGTGCTAGGTCTGGGCCCCGTCCCAGTTACTATAATTCACCCCTCCACTTT. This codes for CSARSGPRPSYYNSPLHF.

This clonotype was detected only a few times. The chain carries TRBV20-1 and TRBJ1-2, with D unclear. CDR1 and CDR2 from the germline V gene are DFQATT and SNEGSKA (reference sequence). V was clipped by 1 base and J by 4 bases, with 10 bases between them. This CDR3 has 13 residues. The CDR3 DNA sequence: TGCAGTGCTAGAGGTTGGGTGGGCTATGGCTACACCTTC. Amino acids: CSARGWVGYGYTF.